The clone carrying this T cell receptor (beta chain) qualifies as medium-sized (0.01 to 0.1%). What it binds is not known. This sample stems from a study of immune heterogeneity within non-small cell lung tumors. Looking at the study overall: With respect to histology, the tumors encompassed a handful of squamous cell carcinomas, around 9 non-squamous carcinomas and 1 not otherwise specified. Study-level results: Clonality of local T cells correlated moderately but significantly with local tumor mutational burden (R around 0.35).

TCRs were amplified from 600 ng gDNA of bulk tumor per sample. Several biopsies were spaced far apart within each primary tumor and obtained as surgery took place. Enrolled individuals presented with untreated, newly diagnosed non-small cell lung cancer and received curative surgery. Donors comprised surgical patients with newly diagnosed non-small cell lung cancer, operated on with curative intent. Trimming pared 1 base from V and 3 bases from J, leaving 10 bases between. This CDR3 region has 14 residues. Germline CDR1 reads LNHDA; CDR2 reads SQIVND (reference sequence). It was with 32 V and 13 J primers that multiplex PCR amplified TCR beta CDR3. TCRdb reanalysed the multiplex PCR reads using MiXCR and keeps one entry per CDR3 protein. Seen here are several thousand distinct CDR3 sequences, 15% to 20% observed once, and the top ten hold around 19%.

The rearrangement joins TRBV19 to TRBJ2-7; tentative D call: TRBD1 (6 bases). Sequencing was performed on lung tumor tissue. This receptor was taken from a man aged 50-59 years with non-small cell lung cancer. CDR3 DNA sequence: TGTGCCAGTAGTATAGGAGGGGGTGACTACGAGCAGTACTTC. Translated: CASSIGGGDYEQYF.